Listed below are T cell receptor beta chains from one sample, sequenced in a study of blood T cell repertoires in COVID-19. Here immunoSEQ multiplex PCR was the method, and the copy in TCRdb shows in-frame clones only, minus some. The table lists hundreds of thousands of clones, approximately 80% of them singletons. The sequencing sample was made of peripheral blood. Every receptor here comes from a woman aged 45-59 years with acute or convalescent COVID-19. The conserved cysteine and the conserved F or W are not part of the CDR3 here.

v_call,cdr3_aa
TRBV24-1,ATSGWGERGGRTDTQY
TRBV4-1,ASSQEGSGGSYEQY
TRBV7-2,ASSLEAGDPELF
TRBV2,ASTVRGRLGGYT
TRBV9,ASSEGLQGARAEAF
TRBV5-1,ASSSGQGTQPQH
TRBV18,ASSLAEETQY
TRBV29-1,SVETLNPSNNNEQF
TRBV5-6,ASSPPGTVSYEQY
TRBV18,ASSPGLAEPQY
TRBV12-5,ASGTMDRGLGEQF
TRBV10-2,ASTRQGDYGYT
TRBV5-6,ASSLAVLHGDNSPLH
TRBV5-1,ASSSSDLTGEQY
TRBV4-2,ASSRPSGTSGKLVSTDTQY
TRBV7-6,ASSAPAGQRPGETQY
TRBV11-2,ASSSRFTEAF
TRBV19,AIGGGGNQPQH
TRBV7-7,ASSFAQGQGETQY
TRBV10-3,AISEGGEPSQPQH
TRBV24-1,ATSEAPGQGVYNEQF
TRBV10-3,AISVGEDTEAF
TRBV19,ASSIGLAGSIYEQY
TRBV27,ASSLSDSWETQY
TRBV9,ASSVVGHISYNEQF
TRBV10-3,AIRSGSQETQY
TRBV28,ASTNTFGGESSNQPQH
TRBV13,ASSSPEGGHEQF
TRBV30,AWSPGLAKNIQY
TRBV30,ACPKRTGSDTGELF
TRBV6-5,AIRDRADYNSPLH
TRBV28,ASQFRAGTYEQY
TRBV5-4,ASSPRAGNTIY
TRBV11-2,ASSPDRLSGANVLT
TRBV28,ASSLLRTGGGETQY
TRBV6-5,ASRYATNEKLF
TRBV4-2,ASSQERLAGGLLSSKNIQY
TRBV2,ASSEALDFFYEQY
TRBV30,AWSLFTRNTEAF
TRBV28,ASRRLQGGYNEQF
TRBV5-1,ASSHGQGSEPLH
TRBV6-2/TRBV6-3,ASSTGQGEADTQY
TRBV6-5,ASRDPGLGEKLF
TRBV18,ASSPPSTREPEDTDTQY
TRBV7-9,ASSFSGSRQETQY
TRBV19,ASSISRQGGYTGELF
TRBV28,ASSLGQGWQPQH
TRBV4-1,ASSRAGTGTYEQY
TRBV24-1,ATSETGQGEAF
TRBV7-2,ASSFYLAGGRSRPF
TRBV7-9,ASSIWTGIPGELF
TRBV4-3,ASSQALSGTYEQY
TRBV6-5,ASSYLLATALGVQF
TRBV5-1,ASSGRTSGKETQY
TRBV19,ASRPLTGGLYEQY
TRBV11-2,TSSLGIGPTRGMETQY
TRBV7-9,ASSFQGPDTQY
TRBV30,AWSSLGKGNSGNTIY
TRBV3-1/TRBV3-2,ASSQGTSGRMRVYEQY
TRBV9,ASSVGGVGTGVADTQY